This is a list of T cell receptor beta chains from one sample in a study of cytomegalovirus exposure and HLA in healthy donors. The assay was immunoSEQ multiplex PCR, and TCRdb's table has in-frame clones only and misses some. The table lists roughly 140,000 clones, roughly four fifths of them singletons. Input material: PBMCs. The receptors derive from a man aged 25-45 years in good health and CMV-seropositive. The CDR3 runs from the conserved cysteine through the conserved F or W. Fields, in order: clone size, J gene, D gene, CDR3 length, V gene, CDR3 protein, CDR3 DNA. The D gene is left open where the match is weak. Clone size is stated in some rows and not others, as once, few, many or a class when expanded.

>NA|TRBJ2-2|NA|15|TRBV21-1
CASSKGQAFTGELFF
TGTGCCAGCAGCAAAGGACAGGCGTTCACCGGGGAGCTGTTTTTT
>NA|TRBJ2-7|NA|13|TRBV5-1
CASSLAVRDEQYF
TGCGCCAGCAGCTTGGCGGTTCGGGACGAGCAGTACTTC
>NA|TRBJ1-1|NA|15|TRBV7-2
CASSLARSMNTEAFF
TGTGCCAGCAGCTTAGCGCGAAGTATGAACACTGAAGCTTTCTTT
>NA|TRBJ2-1|TRBD2|17|TRBV19
CASSIVKTSGVYNEQFF
TGTGCCAGTAGTATAGTGAAGACTAGCGGCGTTTACAATGAGCAGTTCTTC
>NA|TRBJ1-5|NA|14|TRBV2
CASSGGGTGQPQHF
TGTGCCAGCAGTGGGGGGGGGACGGGTCAGCCCCAGCATTTT
>few|TRBJ2-3|TRBD1|17|TRBV6-1
CASSESVGTAAPDTQYF
TGTGCCAGCAGTGAATCAGTAGGGACAGCTGCACCAGATACGCAGTATTTT
>NA|TRBJ2-3|TRBD2|17|TRBV15
CATSRGVSSGGTDTQYF
TGTGCCACCAGCAGAGGAGTGTCTAGCGGAGGCACAGATACGCAGTATTTT
>NA|TRBJ1-3|TRBD1|13|TRBV29-1
CSVATGAGNTIYF
TGCAGCGTGGCGACAGGGGCTGGAAACACCATATATTTT
>once|TRBJ2-1|NA|19|TRBV11-2
CASSSFRDRVLAGVNEQFF
TGTGCCAGCAGCTCCTTCCGGGACAGGGTGCTAGCGGGAGTCAATGAGCAGTTCTTC
>NA|TRBJ2-5|TRBD1|14|TRBV6-5
CASRTGTGQETQYF
TGTGCCAGCAGGACCGGGACAGGTCAAGAGACCCAGTACTTC
>once|TRBJ1-2|NA|12|TRBV2
CARKGENYGYTF
TGTGCCAGAAAGGGGGAGAACTATGGCTACACCTTC
>NA|TRBJ2-7|NA|13|TRBV5-1
CASSLGRPYEQYF
TGCGCCAGCAGCTTGGGCAGGCCCTACGAGCAGTACTTC
>few|TRBJ2-1|TRBD1|15|TRBV29-1
CSVDADRGSYNEQFF
TGCAGCGTTGACGCGGACAGGGGGTCCTACAATGAGCAGTTCTTC
>NA|TRBJ1-5|NA|13|TRBV28
CASSPPGNQPQHF
TGTGCCAGCAGCCCTCCCGGCAATCAGCCCCAGCATTTT
>NA|TRBJ1-3|TRBD1|15|TRBV5-1
CASSLEGAPGNTIYF
TGCGCCAGCAGCTTGGAGGGGGCACCTGGAAACACCATATATTTT
>NA|TRBJ2-7|TRBD1|13|TRBV5-6
CASSWDSSYEQYF
TGTGCCAGCAGTTGGGACAGCTCCTACGAGCAGTACTTC
>NA|TRBJ2-2|TRBD1|15|TRBV5-6
CASSSGTGRAGELFF
TGTGCCAGCAGCTCCGGGACAGGACGGGCCGGGGAGCTGTTTTTT
>NA|TRBJ2-7|NA|11|TRBV5-5
CASSFLDEQYF
TGTGCCAGCAGCTTCCTCGACGAGCAGTACTTC
>once|TRBJ2-1|TRBD2|18|TRBV28
CASSVAASGTSVINEQFF
TGTGCCAGCAGCGTAGCCGCCTCCGGGACTAGCGTCATCAATGAGCAGTTCTTC
>NA|TRBJ2-7|NA|14|TRBV21-1
CASFPRGLIHRQYF
TGTGCCAGTTTCCCCAGAGGGCTGATCCACAGGCAGTACTTC
>once|TRBJ2-2|NA|16|TRBV27
CASSSLTGSEAGELFF
TGTGCCAGCAGTTCTTTGACAGGAAGTGAAGCCGGGGAGCTGTTTTTT
>few|TRBJ1-2|TRBD1|17|TRBV5-6
CASSLAGTGDYLEGYTF
TGTGCCAGCAGCTTAGCTGGGACAGGGGATTATTTGGAAGGCTACACCTTC
>NA|TRBJ1-2|NA|15|TRBV12-5
CASGLRQVSDYGYTF
TGTGCTAGTGGTTTGAGACAGGTATCGGACTATGGCTACACCTTC
>few|TRBJ2-1|NA|16|TRBV6-1
CASSEAPSSSYNEQFF
TGTGCCAGCAGTGAAGCCCCGTCGAGCTCCTACAATGAGCAGTTCTTC
>few|TRBJ2-7|TRBD2|13|TRBV19
CASSLRGFYEQYF
TGTGCCAGTAGCCTGCGGGGGTTCTACGAGCAGTACTTC
>NA|TRBJ1-1|NA|13|TRBV5-6
CATTGPRNTEAFF
TGTGCCACCACAGGGCCCAGGAACACTGAAGCTTTCTTT
>few|TRBJ2-3|TRBD1|16|TRBV5-8
CASRAQQGLGTDTQYF
TGTGCCAGCAGGGCACAACAGGGGTTGGGCACAGATACGCAGTATTTT